The sequence of this T cell receptor beta chain was determined in a study of graft-versus-host responses after intestinal transplantation. Background on the study: Isolated intestinal, liver-intestinal, or multivisceral transplants were what recipients had.

The CDR3 is made up of 16 amino acids. Germline V gene sequence: CDR1 SGHRS, CDR2 YFSETQ. V was clipped by 4 bases and J by 6 bases; unmatched bases: 6. The repertoire was sequenced with immunoSEQ multiplex PCR; TCRdb's copy has only in-frame clones and lacks some. The repertoire has about 22,000 clones, about 57% of them found once; the top ten carry 0.85% to 1.3%. The specimen was alloreactive CD4+ T cells from a mixed lymphocyte reaction culture, collected before intestinal transplant. Documented subset: CFSE-low proliferating T cells sorted from approximately 6-day pre-transplant mixed lymphocyte reaction (GvH or HvG direction). V is TRBV5-1 and J is TRBJ2-3, with 15 bases lining up with TRBD2. The receptor comes from a human patient who received an intestinal transplant. The CDR3 nucleotides read TGCGCCAGCAGCCGGACTAGCGGGGGGGCCCTGGATACGCAGTATTTT. Protein product: CASSRTSGGALDTQYF.